This T cell receptor (beta chain) is drawn from a study of cytotoxic CD8 clonotypes in ibrutinib-treated CLL. Study outcomes and limitations: At progression, clonality fell back toward baseline after rising at ibrutinib response.

Comment on this clone: The antigen is undetermined.

Germline V gene lookup returns CDR1 SEHNR and CDR2 FQNEAQ (reference sequence). V gave up 3 bases and J gave up 8 bases, with 10 bases separating them. The CDR3 is 13 amino acids. The planned depth of sequencing spanned 1 in 200,000 to 1 in 1 million T cells. Profiling relied on immunoSEQ multiplex PCR, and the TCRdb table lists in-frame clones only, not all of them. The sample includes approximately 300,000 clones, about 80% of them seen just once. This clonotype originated in a human donor with chronic lymphocytic leukemia. Source: PBMCs, taken before ibrutinib treatment. The V and J genes are TRBV7-9 and TRBJ2-2; D uncertain. The CDR3 DNA reads TGTGCCAGCAGCTTCTACGTCACGGGGGAGCTGTTTTTT. Its translation: CASSFYVTGELFF.